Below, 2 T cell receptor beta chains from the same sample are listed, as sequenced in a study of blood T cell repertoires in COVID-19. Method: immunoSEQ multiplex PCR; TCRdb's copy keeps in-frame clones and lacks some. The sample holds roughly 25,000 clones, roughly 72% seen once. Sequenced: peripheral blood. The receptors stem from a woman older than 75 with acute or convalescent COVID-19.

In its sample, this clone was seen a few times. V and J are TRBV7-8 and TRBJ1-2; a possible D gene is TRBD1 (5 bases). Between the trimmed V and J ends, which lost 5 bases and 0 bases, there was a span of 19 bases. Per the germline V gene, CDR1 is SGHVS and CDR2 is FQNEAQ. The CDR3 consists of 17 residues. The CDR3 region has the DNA TGTGCCAGCAGCCCCGGCCCGGGGGGGGTACCTAACTATGGCTACACCTTC. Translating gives CASSPGPGGVPNYGYTF.

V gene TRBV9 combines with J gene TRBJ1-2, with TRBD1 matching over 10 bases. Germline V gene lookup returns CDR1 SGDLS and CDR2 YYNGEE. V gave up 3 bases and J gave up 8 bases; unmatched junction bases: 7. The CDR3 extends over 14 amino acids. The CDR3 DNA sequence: TGTGCCAGCAGCGAAGCCGGGACAGGGGCCGGCTACACCTTC. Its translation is CASSEAGTGAGYTF. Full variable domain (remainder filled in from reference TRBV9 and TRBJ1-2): DSGVTQTPKHLITATGQRVTLRCSPRSGDLSVYWYQQSLDQGLQFLIQYYNGEERAKGNILERFSAQQFPDLHSELNLSSLELGDSALYFCASSEAGTGAGYTFGSGTRLTVV.